The text below deals with one T cell receptor (beta chain). This record comes from a study of blood T cell repertoires in COVID-19. Study in general: Material from acute and convalescent COVID-19 was sourced from the United States, Italy and Spain. From T cells, B-cell-depleted T cells, or PBMCs came the material, which was cDNA or gDNA.

The data were produced by immunoSEQ multiplex PCR, yet TCRdb's version contains in-frame clones alone and is incomplete. The table shows about 670,000 clones, with around 89% occurring only once. This sequence originates from a young woman with acute or convalescent COVID-19. What was sequenced was peripheral blood.

This CDR3 is CASSPYSGATEAFF. CDR3 sequence (DNA): TGTGCCAGCAGTCCTTATTCCGGAGCGACTGAAGCTTTCTTT. This chain connects TRBV27 to TRBJ1-1, with D unclear. The V end lost 5 bases, the J end lost 5 bases, and 15 bases lay between the germline ends. Germline lookup yields CDR1 MNHEY and CDR2 SMNVEV (reference sequence). The CDR3 runs 14 residues.